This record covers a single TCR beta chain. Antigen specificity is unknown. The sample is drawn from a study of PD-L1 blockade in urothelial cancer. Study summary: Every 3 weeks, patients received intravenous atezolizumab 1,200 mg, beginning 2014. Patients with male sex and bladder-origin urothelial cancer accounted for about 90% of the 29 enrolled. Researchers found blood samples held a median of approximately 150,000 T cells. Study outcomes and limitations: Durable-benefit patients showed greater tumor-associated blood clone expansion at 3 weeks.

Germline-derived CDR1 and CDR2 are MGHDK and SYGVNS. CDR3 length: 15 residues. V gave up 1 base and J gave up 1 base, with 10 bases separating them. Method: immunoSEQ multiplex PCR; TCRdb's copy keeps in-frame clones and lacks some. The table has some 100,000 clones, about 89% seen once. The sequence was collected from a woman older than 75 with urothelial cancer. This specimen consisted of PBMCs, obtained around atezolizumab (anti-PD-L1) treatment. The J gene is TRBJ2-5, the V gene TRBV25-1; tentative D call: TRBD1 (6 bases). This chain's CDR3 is CASSEWQTGQETQYF. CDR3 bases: TGTGCCAGCAGTGAATGGCAGACAGGCCAAGAGACCCAGTACTTC.